This T cell receptor (beta chain) derives from a study of blood T cell repertoires in COVID-19. Study at large: Samples of COVID-19 (acute and convalescent) were obtained from the United States, Italy and Spain. T cells, B-cell-depleted T cells, or PBMCs supplied cDNA or gDNA.

Original methodology: Reference gene primers were amplified, and this amplification served to estimate nucleated cell counts. TCRdb's copy holds only in-frame clones and misses some; the assay was immunoSEQ multiplex PCR. The V and J calls and clone size were taken over from that table, and D and trimming were inferred from the DNA. The data hold roughly 250,000 clones, with around 87% observed a single time. The V segment lost 3 bases and the J segment 6 bases; nucleotides outside the gene matches: 9. The V gene's germline CDR1 is SGHDN and CDR2 FVKESK. CDR3 size: 15 residues. The specimen was peripheral blood. This sequence was found in a woman aged 45-59 years with acute or convalescent COVID-19. The chain has TRBV14 and TRBJ2-3; 7 bases align to TRBD2. CDR3 region: CASSQTSWNGDTQYF. CDR3 DNA: TGTGCCAGCAGCCAGACTAGCTGGAACGGTGATACGCAGTATTTT.